A single T cell receptor beta chain is shown here with its context. The sample originates from a study of cytomegalovirus exposure and HLA in healthy donors. The PCR made use of 60 Vbeta and 13 Jbeta primers. Produced via immunoSEQ multiplex PCR; TCRdb's table is partial and in-frame only. Among approximately 100,000 clones listed, roughly 80% were seen once. Germline V gene lookup returns CDR1 SEHNR and CDR2 FQNEAQ (reference sequence). With 3 bases clipped from V and 2 bases from J, the junction kept 6 bases outside the gene matches. The CDR3 runs to 15 residues. The clonotype was recovered from a man aged 55 to 70 in good health and CMV-seropositive. The sequenced material came from PBMCs. The chain uses TRBV7-9 and TRBJ2-5; TRBD2 matches 7 bases. In DNA, the CDR3 is TGTGCCAGCAGCTTGGAGCGGGGTAGACAAGAGACCCAGTACTTC. Translating gives CASSLERGRQETQYF.